The clone carrying this T cell receptor (beta chain) was seen a single time. Its antigen is not identified. Generated by immunoSEQ multiplex PCR, the TCRdb table keeps only in-frame clones and is missing some. The sample yields roughly 40,000 clones, about 86% seen once. The sample comes from a study of lymphopenia after photon versus proton radiotherapy. Study-level points and caveats: Post-nadir diversity loss with photons came from oligoclonal expansion, particularly CD8+ Temra cells.

The clonotype originates from a woman in her seventies with pancreatic cancer. Some clones in this sample may be carry-over from other donors' samples. The specimen was peripheral blood, collected from a patient treated with proton-based radiotherapy.

The CDR3 here is CATSDRVGYTF. The DNA for the CDR3 is TGTGCCACCTCGGACAGGGTTGGCTACACCTTC. The chain couples TRBV6-5 to TRBJ1-2, with 8 bases lining up with TRBD1. The CDR3 is 11 amino acids. Germline V gives CDR1 MNHEY, CDR2 SVGAGI. Unmatched junction bases numbered 5, after V lost 10 bases and J lost 7 bases.